The 20 T cell receptor beta chains in this list originate from one sample, sequenced in a study of Graves' ophthalmopathy and Graves' hyperthyroidism. Investigators amplified TCR beta CDR3 regions from RNA transcripts. First-round RT-PCR with HTBI primers preceded a second-round multiplex PCR. TCRdb re-called the multiplex PCR reads through MiXCR, storing one row per CDR3 protein. The sample has a few hundred thousand distinct CDR3 sequences, around 18% seen once. The sample comprised peripheral blood. Receptors were obtained from a woman aged 18-29 years with Graves' ophthalmopathy.

About this clonotype: One end of the junction is discordant with germline, which a read error may explain. The chain joins TRBV28 to TRBJ1-5; 8 nucleotides align to TRBD1. This CDR3 is built from 11 residues. The germline V gene has CDR1 MDHEN and CDR2 SYDVKM. CDR3 region: CASSFSDRAYF. CDR3 DNA: TGTGCCAGCAGTTTTTCGGACAGGGCTTATTTT.

This clonotype has ten or more counts. This chain uses TRBV10-3 with TRBJ2-2; D possibly matches TRBD1 or TRBD2 (5 bases each). Trimming cost V 3 bases and J 6 bases, with 17 bases left between them. CDR3 length equals 16 residues. Germline V gene lookup returns CDR1 ENHRY and CDR2 SYGVKD. The CDR3 here is CAISEPGTSKAGELFF. In nucleotides, the CDR3 is TGTGCCATCAGTGAACCCGGGACCTCGAAGGCCGGGGAGCTGTTTTTT.

This clonotype was seen repeatedly, ten times or more. This CDR3 is CASSPGIRNIQYF. DNA for the CDR3: TGTGCCAGCAGCCCCGGGATACGAAACATTCAGTACTTC. V gene TRBV12-3 or TRBV12-4 combines with J gene TRBJ2-4; D is perhaps TRBD2 (5 bases). The V end lost 6 bases, the J end lost 6 bases, and 12 bases lay between the germline ends. The CDR3 is 13 amino acids.

J is TRBJ2-7 and V is TRBV20-1; TRBD2 might be the D (5 bases). The length of the CDR3 is 14 residues. The germline CDR1 and CDR2 sequences are DFQATT and SNEGSKA (reference sequence). V shed 4 bases and J shed 0 bases, with 13 bases lying between them. This chain's CDR3 is CSANPRGSSYEQYF. In nucleotides, the CDR3 is TGCAGTGCTAACCCCCGTGGGAGCTCCTACGAGCAGTACTTC.

This clonotype was seen at least ten times. Its ends do not fully match the called genes, so a read error is possible. The chain links TRBV7-2 to TRBJ2-5; 11 bases agree with TRBD2. The CDR3 has 14 amino acids. CDR1 is SGHTA and CDR2 is FQGNSA in the germline V gene. CDR3 sequence: CASSSTSGGHLRDF. CDR3 DNA: TGTGCCAGCAGCTCAACTAGCGGGGGCCACCTCCGGGACTTC.

CDR3 nucleotides: TGTGCCAGCAGCTTAGCCGAGACAGGGAGGCAGCCCCAGCATTTT. Translation gives CASSLAETGRQPQHF. J is TRBJ1-5 and V is TRBV7-8; TRBD1 matches 7 bases. The CDR3 is 15 residues long. Germline loops: CDR1 SGHVS, CDR2 FQNEAQ. V gave up 0 bases and J gave up 7 bases; unmatched junction bases: 6.

A word on this clonotype: This could be a read error, since a much larger clone is one nucleotide away. The genes are TRBV2 and TRBJ2-2; D may be TRBD2 (7 bases). V was pared by 9 bases and J by 0 bases, with 14 bases between. CDR1 and CDR2 (germline): SNHLY, FYNNEI. The CDR3 runs to 15 residues. CDR3 amino acids: CASTRGATNTGELFF. As DNA, the CDR3 is TGTGCCAGTACTCGGGGGGCCACGAACACCGGGGAGCTGTTTTTT.

The rearrangement uses TRBV11-2 and TRBJ1-6; D might be TRBD1 (6 bases). Germline V CDR1 and CDR2: SGHAT, FQNNGV. V lost 4 bases to trimming and J lost 7 bases, with 14 bases between them. CDR3 size: 15 residues. The CDR3 DNA is TGTGCCAGCAGCTACAGGGAACAGGGCAATTCACCCCTCCACTTT. It yields the protein CASSYREQGNSPLHF.

This clonotype has ten or more counts. The chain is built from TRBV27 and TRBJ1-3; 8 bases are shared with TRBD1. Trimming took 8 bases from V and 3 from J; bases not matched to a gene: 6. The CDR3 extends over 14 amino acids. Germline V gives CDR1 MNHEY, CDR2 SMNVEV (reference sequence). The DNA of the CDR3 is TGTGCCAGCGGGGACAGGCAGGGTGGAAACACCATATATTTT. As protein: CASGDRQGGNTIYF.

This clonotype has a count of ten or more. The chain joins TRBV28 to TRBJ1-2; D perhaps matches TRBD1 (6 bases). The germline V gene encodes CDR1 MDHEN and CDR2 SYDVKM. The length of the CDR3 is 14 residues. The V and J ends lost 1 base and 4 bases respectively, with 10 bases between them. For the CDR3, the DNA is TGTGCCAGCAGTTTATATACAGGGACCTATGGCTACACCTTC. Translating gives CASSLYTGTYGYTF.

This clonotype appeared many times. The rearrangement links TRBV28 to TRBJ2-7, with D tentatively TRBD1 (6 bases). CDR1 is MDHEN, CDR2 SYDVKM, per germline. This CDR3 is built from 15 residues. Between the trimmed V and J ends, which lost 10 bases and 4 bases, there was a span of 23 bases. Written as DNA, the CDR3 is TGTGCCACCACCAACTCAGGACAGACGAAATACGAGCAGTACTTC. This translates into CATTNSGQTKYEQYF.

This clonotype was counted at least ten times. The V and J genes are TRBV4-1 and TRBJ2-4, with D possibly matching TRBD1 (6 bases). V was cut by 0 bases and J by 6 bases, with 15 bases left in between. The CDR3 contains 16 residues. The germline CDR1 and CDR2 sequences are MGHRA and YSYEKL. The CDR3 loop reads CASSQDLSGALNIQYF. The CDR3 bases are TGCGCCAGCAGCCAAGATCTCTCAGGGGCCCTAAACATTCAGTACTTC.

This clonotype has at least ten counts. This sequence may be a read error, since a much larger clone differs from it by one base. The rearrangement links TRBV6-5 to TRBJ1-1; D possibly corresponds to TRBD1 (5 bases). Trimming pared 0 bases from V and 4 bases from J, leaving 18 bases between. Germline CDR1 MNHEY, CDR2 SVGAGI. This CDR3 comprises 17 residues. CDR3: CASSYSPPLGLGTEAFF. In nucleotides, the CDR3 is TGTGCCAGCAGTTACTCCCCCCCACTGGGACTGGGCACTGAAGCTTTCTTT.

This clonotype was seen many times. The chain carries TRBV11-2 and TRBJ1-1; D gene unclear. V was trimmed by 1 base and J by 4 bases, leaving 7 bases between them. The CDR3 has 13 amino acids. Germline CDR1 is SGHAT and CDR2 is FQNNGV. CDR3 amino acids: CASSLVNPTEAFF. The CDR3, as DNA: TGTGCCAGCAGCTTAGTAAATCCCACTGAAGCTTTCTTT.

The table lists this clonotype with many counts. The rearrangement joins TRBV5-1 to TRBJ2-5; D is possibly TRBD2 (5 bases). The ends were cut back, 1 base at V and 5 bases at J, with 12 bases in the middle. Germline CDR1 SGHRS, CDR2 YFSETQ. The CDR3 totals 14 residues. CDR3 loop: CASSLLGRGETQYF. The CDR3 DNA reads TGCGCCAGCAGCTTGTTAGGGAGAGGGGAGACCCAGTACTTC.

In its sample, this clonotype was seen many times. The CDR3 DNA reads as TGTGCCAGCAGCTTACGCCAGACTAATTCACCCCTCCACTTT. As protein: CASSLRQTNSPLHF. The genes are TRBV7-2 and TRBJ1-6; D unresolved. CDR1 and CDR2 from the germline V gene are SGHTA and FQGNSA. The CDR3 is 14 amino acids. The V end was cut by 2 bases, the J end by 6 bases, with 8 bases between.

This chain links TRBV30 with TRBJ2-1; D gene ambiguous. Looked up from germline, CDR1 is GTSNPN and CDR2 is SVGIG (reference sequence). V was clipped by 4 bases and J by 3 bases, with 13 bases between them. The CDR3 sequence is 14 residues long. The CDR3 DNA is TGTGCCTGGAACCCAGGAACCGTCTACAATGAGCAGTTCTTC. Protein product: CAWNPGTVYNEQFF.

This clonotype was seen at least ten times. This chain joins TRBV20-1 and TRBJ2-7; 8 nucleotides line up with TRBD1. Germline CDR1 and CDR2: DFQATT and SNEGSKA (reference sequence). The CDR3 totals 15 residues. Trimming at V came to 7 bases and at J to 4 bases, leaving 15 bases not matched to a gene. The CDR3, as DNA: TGCAGTGGTCTCACCTCCGGGACAGGTCGGTACGAGCAGTACTTC. Encoded protein: CSGLTSGTGRYEQYF.

This clonotype has only one observation. This may be a read error, as it is one base from a much larger clone. The chain is built from TRBV29-1 and TRBJ2-7; 8 bases are a match to TRBD1. The germline V gene encodes CDR1 SQVTM and CDR2 ANQGSEA. The CDR3 sequence is 12 residues long. The DNA of the CDR3 is TGCAACGCTAACAGGGGGACCTACGAGCAGTACTTC. Translation: CNANRGTYEQYF.

At least ten counts were recorded for this clonotype. The V gene is TRBV28, the J gene TRBJ1-1; 7 bases match TRBD1. Germline CDR1 reads MDHEN; CDR2 reads SYDVKM. With V trimmed by 5 bases and J by 7 bases, 7 bases remained unmatched. This CDR3 spans 13 amino acids. The CDR3 loop is CASSTRGGLEAFF. In DNA form, the CDR3 reads TGTGCCAGCAGTACCAGGGGGGGGCTTGAAGCTTTCTTT.